This passage covers 10 T cell receptor beta chains from one sample sequenced in a study of blood T cells in healthy people across ages. Next came a second PCR, run for about 7 to 11 cycles, which used a sample-barcoded 5' primer along with a J-beta primer mix. TCRdb reanalysed the 5' RACE reads using MiXCR and keeps one entry per CDR3 protein. Found here are over 600,000 distinct CDR3 sequences, 56% of them singletons; the top ten hold roughly 26%. Sample: blood. The receptor set was obtained from a middle-aged man in good health.

This chain uses TRBV5-1 with TRBJ2-3; the D gene is possibly TRBD2 (5 bases). CDR1 is SGHRS, CDR2 YFSETQ, per germline. V was clipped by 7 bases and J by 5 bases, with 8 bases between them. The CDR3 spans 11 residues. CDR3 bases: TGCGCCAGCCGCGAGGGAGATACGCAGTATTTT. Amino acids: CASREGDTQYF.

This chain joins TRBV6-2 or TRBV6-3 and TRBJ2-3; 10 nucleotides agree with TRBD2. The CDR3 is 17 amino acids. Germline CDR1 is MNHEY and CDR2 is SVGEGT. Trimming took 6 bases from V and 5 from J; bases not matched to a gene: 14. The CDR3 nucleotides are TGTGCCAGCAGGAGCTTCCGGGCTAGCGGGAGAGAAGATACGCAGTATTTT. Protein product: CASRSFRASGREDTQYF.

The V gene is TRBV20-1, the J gene TRBJ2-3; D ambiguous. Germline assignment: CDR1 DFQATT and CDR2 SNEGSKA (reference sequence). The CDR3 loop spans 12 amino acids. Trimming removed 5 bases at V and 2 bases at J, with 8 bases between. The CDR3 DNA sequence: TGCAGTGCTGGTGGCACCACAGATACGCAGTATTTT. This encodes CSAGGTTDTQYF.

This sequence joins TRBV5-5 and TRBJ2-5, with a weak D call TRBD2 (5 bases). There are 14 residues in the CDR3. In germline, CDR1 is SGHKS, CDR2 YYEKEE (reference sequence). With 0 bases removed from V and 3 bases from J, the gap between germline ends came to 9 bases. The CDR3 loop is CASSLVTTKETQYF. CDR3 sequence (DNA): TGTGCCAGCAGCTTGGTGACTACCAAAGAGACCCAGTACTTC.

This chain joins TRBV20-1 and TRBJ2-5, with D uncertain. CDR3 length: 11 residues. Looked up from germline, CDR1 is DFQATT and CDR2 is SNEGSKA (reference sequence). V was shortened by 1 base and J by 13 bases, with 13 bases between the two germline ends. This CDR3 is CSARGSALPYF. Here the CDR3 DNA reads TGCAGTGCTAGAGGATCAGCCCTACCGTACTTC.

The chain combines TRBV12-3 or TRBV12-4 with TRBJ1-1, with D possibly TRBD1 on 6 matching bases. Trimming removed 5 bases at V and 0 bases at J, with 16 bases between. The length of the CDR3 is 16 residues. CDR3 DNA sequence: TGTGCCAGCAGTACCGTACAGGGACCCATGAACACTGAAGCTTTCTTT. Amino acid sequence: CASSTVQGPMNTEAFF.

V is TRBV6-6 and J is TRBJ2-7, with D perhaps matching TRBD2 (6 bases). V gave up 5 bases and J gave up 6 bases, with 20 bases separating them. CDR3 length equals 15 residues. Germline V gene sequence: CDR1 MNHNY, CDR2 SVGAGI (reference sequence). CDR3 protein: CASSPTGLQTGEQYF. CDR3 nucleotide sequence: TGTGCCAGCAGTCCCACGGGACTCCAGACGGGCGAGCAGTACTTC.

This clonotype was seen only a few times. The chain links TRBV20-1 to TRBJ2-7; tentatively, D is TRBD1 or TRBD2 (6 bases each). Matching the DNA end better, TRBJ2-4 makes the J call doubtful. The CDR3 consists of 12 residues. Per germline, CDR1 DFQATT and CDR2 SNEGSKA (reference sequence). Written as DNA, the CDR3 is TGCAGTGCCCCCTTGGGGGGCGGCATTCAGTACTTC. This gives the protein CSAPLGGGIQYF.

The V gene is TRBV7-9, the J gene TRBJ1-2, with a weak D call TRBD1 (6 bases). V lost 5 bases and J 5 bases, leaving 21 bases between the germline ends. The CDR3 is made up of 16 amino acids. CDR1 and CDR2 from the germline V gene are SEHNR and FQNEAQ (reference sequence). CDR3 DNA sequence: TGTGCCAGCAGCGACCAAAAAACCGGGACAAAATATGGCTACACCTTC. Translating gives CASSDQKTGTKYGYTF.

This sequence joins TRBV6-5 and TRBJ2-1, with D unclear. Germline V gene data show CDR1 as MNHEY and CDR2 as SVGAGI. This CDR3 comprises 11 residues. Trimming pared 7 bases from V and 8 bases from J, leaving 9 bases between. CDR3 residues: CASKGWDEQFF. CDR3 in DNA: TGTGCCAGCAAAGGATGGGATGAGCAGTTCTTC.